A selection of T cell receptor beta chains follows, all from one sample in a study of vaccination and CD4 T cells after COVID-19. TCRdb redid the calling of the PCR reads with MiXCR, one entry per CDR3 protein. The table lists about 4,700 distinct CDR3 sequences, roughly 28% of them singletons, with 30% to 45% in the top ten. The antigens for these receptors are not known. The sequenced sample was CD4+ T cells from blood, cultured in vitro. The receptors shown here come from a human donor in good health. Both conserved end residues are part of each CDR3. The D gene is left open where the match is weak. Where a row states a size, it is once, few, many or the class of an expanded clone; other rows omit it.

cdr3_aa: CASSEDRNTEAFF; cdr3_nt: TGTGCCAGCAGTGAGGACAGGAACACTGAAGCTTTCTTT; d_call: .; clone_size: few; v_call: TRBV2; j_call: TRBJ1-1
cdr3_aa: CASSLVREGLRDTQYF; cdr3_nt: TGTGCCAGCAGTTTAGTCAGGGAGGGATTGCGCGATACGCAGTATTTT; d_call: TRBD2; clone_size: .; v_call: TRBV12-3/TRBV12-4; j_call: TRBJ2-3
cdr3_aa: CSAGLAGAPGIPFAKNIQYF; cdr3_nt: TGCAGCGCCGGGCTAGCGGGGGCGCCGGGGATACCATTCGCCAAAAACATTCAGTACTTC; d_call: TRBD2; clone_size: few; v_call: TRBV20-1; j_call: TRBJ2-4
cdr3_aa: CATTRGILTEAFF; cdr3_nt: TGTGCCACCACGAGGGGGATACTCACTGAAGCTTTCTTT; d_call: .; clone_size: few; v_call: TRBV6-1; j_call: TRBJ1-1
cdr3_aa: CASSTIGDTQYF; cdr3_nt: TGTGCCAGCAGCACAATAGGAGATACGCAGTATTTT; d_call: .; clone_size: .; v_call: TRBV6-6; j_call: TRBJ2-3
cdr3_aa: CSVPTGLYGYTF; cdr3_nt: TGCAGTGTCCCGACAGGACTCTATGGCTACACCTTC; d_call: .; clone_size: few; v_call: TRBV20-1; j_call: TRBJ1-2
cdr3_aa: CASSPGRGTEAFF; cdr3_nt: TGTGCCAGCAGTCCGGGGAGGGGTACTGAAGCTTTCTTT; d_call: .; clone_size: medium-sized; v_call: TRBV27; j_call: TRBJ1-1
cdr3_aa: CASTTTGGDTEAFF; cdr3_nt: TGTGCCAGTACCACTACCGGGGGGGACACTGAAGCTTTCTTT; d_call: .; clone_size: .; v_call: TRBV19; j_call: TRBJ1-1
cdr3_aa: CASSPQGREGNTIYF; cdr3_nt: TGTGCCAGCAGCCCACAGGGAAGAGAGGGAAACACCATATATTTT; d_call: .; clone_size: medium-sized; v_call: TRBV6-1; j_call: TRBJ1-3
cdr3_aa: CASHRVSNQPQHF; cdr3_nt: TGTGCCAGCCACAGGGTTAGCAATCAGCCCCAGCATTTT; d_call: .; clone_size: medium-sized; v_call: TRBV6-1; j_call: TRBJ1-5
cdr3_aa: CATSSKVRPTDTQYF; cdr3_nt: TGTGCCACCAGCTCAAAAGTACGGCCCACAGATACGCAGTATTTT; d_call: .; clone_size: few; v_call: TRBV15; j_call: TRBJ2-3
cdr3_aa: CSAQLEGQGYEQYF; cdr3_nt: TGCAGTGCTCAGCTTGAGGGACAGGGCTACGAGCAGTACTTC; d_call: TRBD1; clone_size: .; v_call: TRBV20-1; j_call: TRBJ2-7
cdr3_aa: CASSYSVRGNQPQHF; cdr3_nt: TGTGCCAGCAGTTACTCGGTAAGGGGCAATCAGCCCCAGCATTTT; d_call: .; clone_size: .; v_call: TRBV6-5; j_call: TRBJ1-5
cdr3_aa: CASSPGVPPYEQYF; cdr3_nt: TGTGCCAGCAGTCCAGGGGTGCCTCCCTACGAGCAGTACTTC; d_call: .; clone_size: few; v_call: TRBV6-1; j_call: TRBJ2-7
cdr3_aa: CSAREVAGGRTDTQYF; cdr3_nt: TGCAGTGCTAGAGAGGTAGCGGGGGGGAGGACAGATACGCAGTATTTT; d_call: TRBD2; clone_size: few; v_call: TRBV20-1; j_call: TRBJ2-3
cdr3_aa: CASSIGRETQYF; cdr3_nt: TGTGCCAGTAGTATAGGGCGGGAGACCCAGTACTTC; d_call: .; clone_size: few; v_call: TRBV19; j_call: TRBJ2-5
cdr3_aa: CASSRGGLNYNEQFF; cdr3_nt: TGTGCCAGCTCCCGCGGGGGCCTTAATTACAATGAGCAGTTCTTC; d_call: .; clone_size: .; v_call: TRBV6-1; j_call: TRBJ2-1
cdr3_aa: CASSPFTGVETQYF; cdr3_nt: TGTGCCAGCAGCCCTTTCACGGGGGTTGAGACCCAGTACTTC; d_call: .; clone_size: few; v_call: TRBV7-9; j_call: TRBJ2-5
cdr3_aa: CSAIKLEILTDTHYF; cdr3_nt: TGCAGTGCTATCAAACTAGAGATCTTAACAGATACGCATTATTTT; d_call: .; clone_size: once; v_call: TRBV20-1; j_call: TRBJ2-3
cdr3_aa: CASSSDRNTEAFF; cdr3_nt: TGTGCCAGCAGCTCGGACAGGAACACTGAAGCTTTCTTT; d_call: .; clone_size: .; v_call: TRBV16; j_call: TRBJ1-1
cdr3_aa: CASSLRELSSGNTIYF; cdr3_nt: TGTGCCAGCAGCTTAAGGGAGTTGTCTTCTGGAAACACCATATATTTT; d_call: .; clone_size: .; v_call: TRBV7-2; j_call: TRBJ1-3
cdr3_aa: CASTRDAYNSPLHF; cdr3_nt: TGTGCCAGCACTCGCGATGCATACAATTCACCCCTCCACTTT; d_call: .; clone_size: .; v_call: TRBV7-9; j_call: TRBJ1-6
cdr3_aa: CASSIKGNTEAFF; cdr3_nt: TGTGCCAGTAGCATAAAGGGGAACACTGAAGCTTTCTTT; d_call: .; clone_size: .; v_call: TRBV19; j_call: TRBJ1-1
cdr3_aa: CASSQDGAFDSPTDTQYF; cdr3_nt: TGCGCCAGCAGCCAAGACGGGGCGTTCGACAGCCCCACAGATACGCAGTATTTT; d_call: .; clone_size: .; v_call: TRBV4-1; j_call: TRBJ2-3
cdr3_aa: CASSVAGDSNQPQHF; cdr3_nt: TGTGCCAGCAGCGTAGCCGGAGATAGCAATCAGCCCCAGCATTTT; d_call: .; clone_size: .; v_call: TRBV9; j_call: TRBJ1-5
cdr3_aa: CAWSVPSGTYEQYF; cdr3_nt: TGTGCCTGGAGTGTACCTAGCGGGACCTACGAGCAGTACTTC; d_call: TRBD2; clone_size: .; v_call: TRBV30; j_call: TRBJ2-7
cdr3_aa: CATSDPGQGDTGELFF; cdr3_nt: TGTGCCACCAGTGATCCGGGACAGGGGGACACCGGGGAGCTGTTTTTT; d_call: TRBD1; clone_size: .; v_call: TRBV24-1; j_call: TRBJ2-2
cdr3_aa: CSAPREGPKTEAFF; cdr3_nt: TGCAGTGCTCCCAGGGAGGGGCCGAAGACTGAAGCTTTCTTT; d_call: .; clone_size: few; v_call: TRBV20-1; j_call: TRBJ1-1
cdr3_aa: CASILTGGWNEQFF; cdr3_nt: TGTGCCAGCATCCTAACAGGGGGGTGGAATGAGCAGTTCTTC; d_call: TRBD1; clone_size: once; v_call: TRBV6-2/TRBV6-3; j_call: TRBJ2-1
cdr3_aa: CASSLSENTEAFF; cdr3_nt: TGTGCCAGCAGCTTGTCAGAGAACACTGAAGCTTTCTTT; d_call: .; clone_size: .; v_call: TRBV7-3; j_call: TRBJ1-1
cdr3_aa: CSASPGGETEAFF; cdr3_nt: TGCAGTGCTAGCCCAGGGGGAGAGACTGAAGCTTTCTTT; d_call: TRBD1; clone_size: medium-sized; v_call: TRBV20-1; j_call: TRBJ1-1
cdr3_aa: CSGRQALGYTF; cdr3_nt: TGCAGTGGCAGGCAGGCGTTGGGCTACACCTTC; d_call: .; clone_size: few; v_call: TRBV20-1; j_call: TRBJ1-2
cdr3_aa: CASSAAGDSFSNTEAFF; cdr3_nt: TGTGCCAGCAGCGCCGCGGGGGACAGTTTTTCGAACACTGAAGCTTTCTTT; d_call: TRBD1; clone_size: .; v_call: TRBV7-9; j_call: TRBJ1-1